This TCR beta chain originates from a study of T-cell memory formation after mild COVID-19. On the study more broadly: TCR clusters were largely donor specific.

Trimming took 3 bases from V and 1 from J; bases not matched to a gene: 1. This CDR3 is built from 15 residues. Per the germline V gene, CDR1 is MRHNA and CDR2 is SNTAGT. Whole-study results and caveats: Specificity for SARS-CoV-2 was not confirmed among the second-wave clones peaking on day 37. Clones which contracted sat mainly in CM and EM if CD4+, and in EMRA if CD8+.

Each CDR3 protein gets one entry after TCRdb re-called the 5' RACE reads with MiXCR. Of tens of thousands of distinct CDR3 sequences detected, about an eighth appear once; the ten largest clones hold approximately 29%. This clonotype was recorded many times. The antigen is undetermined. This receptor was obtained from a man aged 18 to 35 who had mild COVID-19 (a few samples of this study predate the infection). Cell type and time point are not known. This chain connects TRBV6-4 to TRBJ2-3; 10 bases are shared with TRBD1. Material for sequencing was PBMCs or a T cell subset sorted from them (not recorded which). CDR3 sequence (DNA): TGTGCCAGCAGTGAGGGGACAGGGGGCACAGATACGCAGTATTTT. This sequence encodes CASSEGTGGTDTQYF.